This record concerns one T cell receptor beta chain sequence. Its antigen is unidentified. This specimen comes from a study of T cell responses to AZD1222 COVID-19 vaccine. Whole-study findings and limits: After the peak T cell response, and only then, were repertoires sampled.

Profiled with immunoSEQ multiplex PCR; TCRdb holds only in-frame clones, not every one. The sample holds 100,000 or so clones, 82% seen once. With 5 bases removed from V and 0 bases from J, the gap between germline ends came to 11 bases. CDR1 is SGHNT, CDR2 YENEEA, per germline. The CDR3 contains 14 residues. V and J are TRBV11-3 and TRBJ2-7; a possible D gene is TRBD1 (6 bases). The TCR comes from an adult in good health. The sequencing here drew on peripheral blood, taken on day 0 of AZD1222 vaccination. CDR3 sequence: CASSPDRFSYEQYF. CDR3 nucleotides: TGTGCCAGCAGCCCGGACAGATTCTCCTACGAGCAGTACTTC.